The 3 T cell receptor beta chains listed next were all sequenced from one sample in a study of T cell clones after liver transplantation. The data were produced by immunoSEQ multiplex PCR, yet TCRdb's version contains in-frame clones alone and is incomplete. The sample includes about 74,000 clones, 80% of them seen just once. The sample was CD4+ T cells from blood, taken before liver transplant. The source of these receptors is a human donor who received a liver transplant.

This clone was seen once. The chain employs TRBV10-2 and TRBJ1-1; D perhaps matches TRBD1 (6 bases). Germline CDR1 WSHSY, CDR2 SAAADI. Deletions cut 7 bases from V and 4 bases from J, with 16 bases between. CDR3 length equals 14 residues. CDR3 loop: CASTSPQGSTEAFF. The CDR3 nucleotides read TGCGCCAGCACCTCCCCCCAGGGGAGCACTGAAGCTTTCTTT.

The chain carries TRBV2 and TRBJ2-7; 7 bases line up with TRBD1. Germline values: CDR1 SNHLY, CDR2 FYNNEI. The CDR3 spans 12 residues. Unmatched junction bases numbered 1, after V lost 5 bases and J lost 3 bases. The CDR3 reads CASSRQGYEQYF. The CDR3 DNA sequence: TGTGCCAGCAGTCGACAGGGCTACGAGCAGTACTTC.

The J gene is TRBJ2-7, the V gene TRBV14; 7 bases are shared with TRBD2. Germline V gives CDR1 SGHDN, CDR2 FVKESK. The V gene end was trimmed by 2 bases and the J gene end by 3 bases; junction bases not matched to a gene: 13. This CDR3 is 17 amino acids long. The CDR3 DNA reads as TGTGCCAGCAGCCAACAGATGCTAGGCGGCGGGGGCTACGAGCAGTACTTC. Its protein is CASSQQMLGGGGYEQYF.